These 25 T cell receptor beta chains originate from one sample sequenced in a study of shared clonotypes between healthy human individuals. Here immunoSEQ multiplex PCR was the method, and the copy in TCRdb shows in-frame clones only, minus some. Altogether about 2 million clones are present, about 95% being singletons, with the ten largest covering around 1.2%. The naive CD8 subset, CD45RO-negative cells positively selected for CCR7, excluded terminally differentiated effector memory CD45RA+ cells. The sample was naive CD8+ T cells sorted from blood. All receptors derive from a man aged 18 to 29 in good health.

The J gene is TRBJ2-1, the V gene TRBV7-9; D is uncertain. CDR3 length equals 15 residues. The germline V gene has CDR1 SEHNR and CDR2 FQNEAQ (reference sequence). Trimming left V 4 bases short and J 0 bases short, with 10 bases between. The CDR3 DNA follows: TGTGCCAGCAGCTCTGCTACCCCCTCCTACAATGAGCAGTTCTTC. It specifies CASSSATPSYNEQFF.

The chain combines TRBV6-5 with TRBJ2-7; 10 nucleotides align to TRBD1. Germline V gene lookup returns CDR1 MNHEY and CDR2 SVGAGI. The CDR3 length is 15 residues. V lost 5 bases, J lost 6 bases, and 10 bases stayed unmatched. Written as DNA, the CDR3 is TGTGCCAGCAGTCGCCTGACAGGGGGCCTATCCGAGCAGTACTTC. It is translated as CASSRLTGGLSEQYF.

This clone was counted a single time. The V and J genes are TRBV9 and TRBJ1-4, with 8 bases fitting TRBD1. Germline V CDR1 and CDR2: SGDLS, YYNGEE. V dropped 3 bases and J dropped 8; count of bases not matched to a gene: 9. This CDR3 is 15 amino acids long. For the CDR3, the DNA is TGTGCCAGCAGCGGGCAGGGGGCGTTCGGGGAAAAACTGTTTTTT. Amino acids: CASSGQGAFGEKLFF.

The V and J genes are TRBV19 and TRBJ1-6; weak D call: TRBD1 (6 bases). This CDR3 is 14 amino acids long. The V end lost 5 bases, the J end lost 3 bases, and 8 bases lay between the germline ends. Germline V CDR1 and CDR2: LNHDA, SQIVND (reference sequence). CDR3: CASSGDNYNSPLHF. As DNA, the CDR3 is TGTGCCAGTAGTGGGGACAACTATAATTCACCCCTCCACTTT. Based on the CDR3 plus reference TRBV19 and TRBJ1-6, the full variable domain is DGGITQSPKYLFRKEGQNVTLSCEQNLNHDAMYWYRQDPGQGLRLIYYSQIVNDFQKGDIAEGYSVSREKKESFPLTVTSAQKNPTAFYLCASSGDNYNSPLHFGNGTRLTVT.

A single count supports this clone. The chain couples TRBV13 to TRBJ2-7; D is undetermined. This CDR3 is 14 amino acids long. Germline V CDR1 and CDR2: PRHDT, FYEKMQ (reference sequence). With 1 base removed from V and 3 bases from J, the gap between germline ends came to 10 bases. CDR3 region: CASSLEGRNYEQYF. CDR3 nucleotides: TGTGCCAGCAGCTTAGAAGGTAGAAACTACGAGCAGTACTTC.

The genes are TRBV7-9 and TRBJ1-1, with 7 bases lining up with TRBD1. Germline values: CDR1 SEHNR, CDR2 FQNEAQ (reference sequence). J lost 7 bases, V lost 6 bases, and 8 bases had no gene match. The CDR3 is made up of 13 amino acids. The CDR3 nucleotides are TGTGCCAGCAGTACAGACAGGGCACGTGAAGCTTTCTTT. Residues: CASSTDRAREAFF.

This chain uses TRBV5-4 with TRBJ2-1; 14 bases match TRBD2. This CDR3 is 20 amino acids long. Trimming took 4 bases from V and 0 from J; bases not matched to a gene: 12. The germline gives CDR1 SGHNT, CDR2 YYREEE (reference sequence). Here the CDR3 reads CASSLRLAGGPRSSYNEQFF. The CDR3 nucleotides read TGTGCCAGCAGCCTTAGACTAGCGGGAGGGCCGCGGAGCTCCTACAATGAGCAGTTCTTC.

This rearrangement joins TRBV2 to TRBJ1-1; 7 bases align to TRBD1. The CDR3 spans 16 residues. The germline V gene has CDR1 SNHLY and CDR2 FYNNEI. Unmatched junction bases numbered 10, after V lost 4 bases and J lost 2 bases. CDR3: CASSGTWDRSNTEAFF. The CDR3 bases are TGTGCCAGCAGTGGGACGTGGGACAGATCTAACACTGAAGCTTTCTTT. Variable domain in full (rest from reference TRBV2 and TRBJ1-1): EPEVTQTPSHQVTQMGQEVILRCVPISNHLYFYWYRQILGQKVEFLVSFYNNEISEKSEIFDDQFSVERPDGSNFTLKIRSTKLEDSAMYFCASSGTWDRSNTEAFFGQGTRLTVV.

Remarks on this clone: This sample also contains other DNA sequences that code for the same CDR3. CDR3 DNA: TGTGCCAGCTCCCGGGCCGGGGAGCTGTTTTTT. This sequence encodes CASSRAGELFF. The V gene is TRBV27, the J gene TRBJ2-2; no firm D call. Germline CDR1 reads MNHEY; CDR2 reads SMNVEV (reference sequence). The CDR3 spans 11 residues. Trimming left V 8 bases short and J 6 bases short, with 7 bases between.

The rearrangement joins TRBV7-2 to TRBJ2-7; 7 bases are a match to TRBD2. The ends lost 6 bases at V and 6 bases at J; junction bases unmatched: 11. Germline lookup yields CDR1 SGHTA and CDR2 FQGNSA. The CDR3 has 14 amino acids. This CDR3 is CASSSGLPGGEQYF. The CDR3 DNA is TGTGCCAGCAGTTCGGGACTACCGGGGGGCGAGCAGTACTTC.

The rearrangement uses TRBV7-9 and TRBJ2-2; D might be TRBD2 (6 bases). The germline V gene has CDR1 SEHNR and CDR2 FQNEAQ (reference sequence). V shed 4 bases and J shed 2 bases, with 20 bases lying between them. This CDR3 comprises 18 residues. The CDR3 nucleotides read TGTGCCAGCAGCTCCCAACCCGGAGGTAGCGGTAACACCGGGGAGCTGTTTTTT. Its protein product is CASSSQPGGSGNTGELFF.

The chain uses TRBV4-1 and TRBJ2-5, with a tentative D call TRBD1 (6 bases). The CDR3 length is 14 residues. The germline gives CDR1 MGHRA, CDR2 YSYEKL. V was clipped by 2 bases and J by 2 bases, with 9 bases between them. Here the CDR3 reads CASSQFDRQETQYF. The CDR3 DNA reads as TGCGCCAGCAGCCAATTCGACAGGCAAGAGACCCAGTACTTC.

The rearrangement links TRBV27 to TRBJ2-3; TRBD1 is a possible D gene (5 bases). The CDR3 length is 12 residues. V lost 6 bases, J lost 4 bases, and 8 bases lay in between. Germline V gene sequence: CDR1 MNHEY, CDR2 SMNVEV (reference sequence). The CDR3 here is CASRTVPDTQYF. The CDR3 nucleotides read TGTGCCAGCAGGACAGTTCCAGATACGCAGTATTTT.

The chain links TRBV5-4 to TRBJ1-2; D gene unclear. Germline CDR1 SGHNT, CDR2 YYREEE (reference sequence). Trimming removed 2 bases at V and 5 bases at J, with 7 bases between. This CDR3 has 12 amino acids. For the CDR3, the DNA is TGTGCCAGCAGCTTAGCGGAGTATGGCTACACCTTC. Translating it yields CASSLAEYGYTF.

About this clone itself: A junction end diverges from the germline sequence, so it may reflect a read error. This chain joins TRBV6-6 and TRBJ1-5, with unresolved D. This CDR3 spans 16 amino acids. Looked up from germline, CDR1 is MNHNY and CDR2 is SVGAGI (reference sequence). CDR3 DNA: TGTGCCAGCAGTTACTCGAGAGGTATTCCCAATCGGCCCCAGCATTTT. Its translation: CASSYSRGIPNRPQHF.

This chain connects TRBV4-1 to TRBJ2-3; D unclear. V was cut by 1 base and J by 2 bases, with 7 bases left in between. From germline, CDR1 is MGHRA and CDR2 YSYEKL. This CDR3 has 14 amino acids. In DNA, the CDR3 is TGCGCCAGCAGCCAAGGGCCTAACACAGATACGCAGTATTTT. Encoded protein: CASSQGPNTDTQYF.

The chain joins TRBV9 to TRBJ1-2, with 8 bases aligning to TRBD1. From germline, CDR1 is SGDLS and CDR2 YYNGEE. Trimming took 3 bases from V and 3 from J; bases not matched to a gene: 10. This CDR3 is 16 amino acids long. The CDR3 DNA follows: TGTGCCAGCAGCGCGACAGGGGCGCTCCCTGACTATGGCTACACCTTC. It specifies CASSATGALPDYGYTF.

The chain combines TRBV10-2 with TRBJ2-1, with 12 positions matching TRBD2. V trimming: 8 bases; J trimming: 5 bases; junction bases outside the gene matches: 4. Germline V lookup: CDR1 WSHSY, CDR2 SAAADI. This CDR3 contains 14 residues. CDR3 in amino acids: CASSLAGGHNEQFF. CDR3 DNA: TGCGCCAGCTCGCTAGCGGGGGGGCACAATGAGCAGTTCTTC.

The gene calls are TRBV6-6 and TRBJ2-7, with 9 bases lining up with TRBD1. The germline CDR1 and CDR2 sequences are MNHNY and SVGAGI (reference sequence). Trimming cost V 2 bases and J 3 bases; bases outside gene matches: 2. This CDR3 is built from 14 residues. CDR3 protein: CASSYETGGYEQYF. In DNA form, the CDR3 reads TGTGCCAGCAGTTACGAGACAGGGGGCTACGAGCAGTACTTC.

This rearrangement joins TRBV20-1 to TRBJ2-7; D unresolved. The CDR3 loop spans 11 amino acids. Germline V gene lookup returns CDR1 DFQATT and CDR2 SNEGSKA (reference sequence). Trimming took off 4 bases at V and 7 bases at J, with 11 bases between the two ends. Here the CDR3 DNA reads TGCAGTGCTACGTGGGGTTTGGAGCAGTACTTC. It translates to CSATWGLEQYF.

The chain uses TRBV4-1 and TRBJ2-5; D remains unclear. Germline V gene data show CDR1 as MGHRA and CDR2 as YSYEKL. CDR3 length: 11 residues. Trimming stripped 1 base from V and 9 bases from J, with 6 bases between. Here the CDR3 DNA reads TGCGCCAGCAGCCAAGGCCCGGCCCAGTACTTC. This translates into CASSQGPAQYF.

The chain is built from TRBV9 and TRBJ2-2, with D possibly being TRBD2 (6 bases). V shed 4 bases and J shed 5 bases, with 21 bases lying between them. The CDR3 has 17 amino acids. Per the germline V gene, CDR1 is SGDLS and CDR2 is YYNGEE. DNA of the CDR3: TGTGCCAGCAGCCCGGGGCCGGAGGGCGTGGAGACCGGGGAGCTGTTTTTT. Protein product: CASSPGPEGVETGELFF.

The chain couples TRBV30 to TRBJ2-7, with a weak D call TRBD2 (5 bases). This CDR3 has 14 residues. CDR1 and CDR2 (germline): GTSNPN, SVGIG (reference sequence). Trimming took 4 bases from V and 5 from J, leaving 18 bases between them. The CDR3 DNA sequence: TGTGCCTGGAACCTGGGAGTTTTGTGGCACGAGCAGTACTTC. Protein product: CAWNLGVLWHEQYF. The variable domain in full, with the rest retrieved from reference TRBV30 and TRBJ2-7, is SQTIHQWPATLVQPVGSPLSLECTVEGTSNPNLYWYRQAAGRGLQLLFYSVGIGQISSEVPQNLSASRPQDRQFILSSKKLLLSDSGFYLCAWNLGVLWHEQYFGPGTRLTVT.

This clone showed up just a few times. The chain combines TRBV10-3 with TRBJ1-2, with D possibly matching TRBD1 (6 bases). V lost 2 bases to trimming and J lost 3 bases, with 19 bases between them. The CDR3 spans 17 residues. Germline loops: CDR1 ENHRY, CDR2 SYGVKD. The CDR3 DNA is TGTGCCATCAGTGAGCTAGTAATCCGGGGGGCCTACTATGGCTACACCTTC. As protein: CAISELVIRGAYYGYTF.

This rearrangement joins TRBV27 to TRBJ2-5; 10 bases are shared with TRBD2. V was clipped by 3 bases and J by 1 base; unmatched bases: 2. CDR1 and CDR2 from the germline V gene are MNHEY and SMNVEV (reference sequence). CDR3 length equals 15 residues. CDR3 residues: CASSLASGGQETQYF. The CDR3 DNA is TGTGCCAGCAGTTTGGCTAGCGGGGGCCAAGAGACCCAGTACTTC.